One and the same sample provided the 4 T cell receptor beta chains below, sequenced in a study of blood T cell repertoires in COVID-19. Clones were read by immunoSEQ multiplex PCR, and TCRdb kept only the in-frame ones, dropping some. The top ten hold around 8.9% of the sample, which has around 210,000 clones, approximately 88% seen once. The specimen sequenced was PBMCs or T cells enriched from blood (not recorded which). The receptors derive from a woman in her late teens or twenties who had recovered from COVID-19.

V gene TRBV19 combines with J gene TRBJ2-2; the D gene is possibly TRBD1 (6 bases). CDR1 is LNHDA and CDR2 is SQIVND in the germline V gene (reference sequence). V dropped 8 bases and J dropped 5 bases, with 12 bases sitting between them. This CDR3 comprises 13 residues. CDR3 sequence: CASVKQGTGELFF. DNA for the CDR3: TGTGCCAGTGTAAAACAGGGAACCGGGGAGCTGTTTTTT.

V is TRBV11-3 and J is TRBJ1-1; the D gene is possibly TRBD1 (6 bases). This CDR3 spans 14 amino acids. The V gene's germline CDR1 is SGHNT and CDR2 YENEEA. V dropped 3 bases and J dropped 1 base, with 9 bases sitting between them. The DNA for the CDR3 is TGTGCCAGCAGCTTCATGGGACAGAACACTGAAGCTTTCTTT. Amino acids: CASSFMGQNTEAFF.

The chain joins TRBV6-5 to TRBJ2-2, with 9 bases matching TRBD1. The CDR3 runs to 16 residues. CDR1 is MNHEY and CDR2 is SVGAGI in the germline V gene. The V gene end was trimmed by 1 base and the J gene end by 2 bases; junction bases not matched to a gene: 2. The CDR3 spells CASSYWDRANTGELFF. The CDR3 DNA sequence: TGTGCCAGCAGTTACTGGGACAGGGCCAACACCGGGGAGCTGTTTTTT.

The chain employs TRBV7-2 and TRBJ2-7, with 7 bases aligning to TRBD1. J gave up 5 bases and V 10 bases, and 17 bases lay outside the gene matches. Germline CDR1 is SGHTA and CDR2 is FQGNSA. CDR3 length: 15 residues. CDR3 in amino acids: CATKLRAGGLNEQYF. Here the CDR3 DNA reads TGTGCCACCAAGCTTAGGGCAGGGGGATTGAACGAGCAGTACTTC. Filled out from reference TRBV7-2 and TRBJ2-7, the complete variable domain reads GAGVSQSPSNKVTEKGKDVELRCDPISGHTALYWYRQSLGQGLEFLIYFQGNSAPDKSGLPSDRFSAERTGGSVSTLTIQRTQQEDSAVYLCATKLRAGGLNEQYFGPGTRLTVT.